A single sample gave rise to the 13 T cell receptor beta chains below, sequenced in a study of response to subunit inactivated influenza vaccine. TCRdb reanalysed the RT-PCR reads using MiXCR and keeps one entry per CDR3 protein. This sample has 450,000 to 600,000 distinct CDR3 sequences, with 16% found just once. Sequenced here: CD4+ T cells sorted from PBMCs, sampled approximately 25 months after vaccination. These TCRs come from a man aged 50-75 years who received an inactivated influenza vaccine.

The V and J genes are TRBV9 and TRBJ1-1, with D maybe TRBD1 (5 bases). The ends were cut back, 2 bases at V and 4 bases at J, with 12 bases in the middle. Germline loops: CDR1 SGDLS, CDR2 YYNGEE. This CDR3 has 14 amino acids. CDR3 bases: TGTGCCAGCAGCGTTGGGGGTTGGGGCACTGAAGCTTTCTTT. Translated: CASSVGGWGTEAFF.

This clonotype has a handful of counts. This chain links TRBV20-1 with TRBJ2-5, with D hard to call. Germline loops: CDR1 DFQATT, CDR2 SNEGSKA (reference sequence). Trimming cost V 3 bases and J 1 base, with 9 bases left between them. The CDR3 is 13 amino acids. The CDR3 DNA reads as TGCAGTGCTAGTCCCGGAGCCCAAGAGACCCAGTACTTC. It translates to CSASPGAQETQYF.

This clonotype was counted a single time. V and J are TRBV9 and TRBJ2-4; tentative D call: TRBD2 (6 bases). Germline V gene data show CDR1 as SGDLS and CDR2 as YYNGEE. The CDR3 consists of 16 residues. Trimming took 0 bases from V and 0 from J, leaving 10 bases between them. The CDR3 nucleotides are TGTGCCAGCAGCGTAGCTCCGGGGGTAGCCAAAAACATTCAGTACTTC. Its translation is CASSVAPGVAKNIQYF.

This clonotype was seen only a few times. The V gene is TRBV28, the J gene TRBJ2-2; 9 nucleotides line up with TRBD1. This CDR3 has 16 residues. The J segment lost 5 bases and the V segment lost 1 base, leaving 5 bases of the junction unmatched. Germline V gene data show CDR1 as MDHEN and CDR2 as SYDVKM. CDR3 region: CASSLFLTGGTGELFF. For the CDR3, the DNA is TGTGCCAGCAGTTTATTTTTGACAGGGGGAACCGGGGAGCTGTTTTTT.

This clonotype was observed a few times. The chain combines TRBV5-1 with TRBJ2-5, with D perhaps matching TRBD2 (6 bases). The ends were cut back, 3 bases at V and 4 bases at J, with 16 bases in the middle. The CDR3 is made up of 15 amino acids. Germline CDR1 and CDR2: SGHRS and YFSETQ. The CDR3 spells CASSSALGGAETQYF. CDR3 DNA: TGCGCCAGCAGCTCGGCTCTAGGCGGGGCAGAGACCCAGTACTTC.

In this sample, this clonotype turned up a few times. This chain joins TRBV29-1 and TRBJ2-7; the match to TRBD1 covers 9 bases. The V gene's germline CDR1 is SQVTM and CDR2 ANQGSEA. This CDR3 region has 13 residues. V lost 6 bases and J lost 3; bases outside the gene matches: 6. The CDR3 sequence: CSVRGQGHYEQYF. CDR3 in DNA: TGCAGCGTCAGGGGACAGGGCCACTACGAGCAGTACTTC.

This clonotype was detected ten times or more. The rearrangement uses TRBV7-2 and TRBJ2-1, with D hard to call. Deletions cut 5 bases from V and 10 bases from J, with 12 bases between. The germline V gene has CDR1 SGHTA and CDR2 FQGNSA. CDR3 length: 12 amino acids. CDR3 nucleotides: TGTGCCAGCAGCCTCTCCTACACCGAGCAGTTCTTC. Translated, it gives CASSLSYTEQFF. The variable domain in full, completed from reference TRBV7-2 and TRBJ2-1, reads GAGVSQSPSNKVTEKGKDVELRCDPISGHTALYWYRQSLGQGLEFLIYFQGNSAPDKSGLPSDRFSAERTGGSVSTLTIQRTQQEDSAVYLCASSLSYTEQFFGPGTRLTVL.

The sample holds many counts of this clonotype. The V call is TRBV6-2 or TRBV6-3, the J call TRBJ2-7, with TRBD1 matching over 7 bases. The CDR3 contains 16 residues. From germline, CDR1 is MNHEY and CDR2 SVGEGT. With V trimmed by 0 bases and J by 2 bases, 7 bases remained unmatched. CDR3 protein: CASSYSKAQGAYEQYF. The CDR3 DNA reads TGTGCCAGCAGTTACTCGAAGGCGCAGGGGGCCTACGAGCAGTACTTC.

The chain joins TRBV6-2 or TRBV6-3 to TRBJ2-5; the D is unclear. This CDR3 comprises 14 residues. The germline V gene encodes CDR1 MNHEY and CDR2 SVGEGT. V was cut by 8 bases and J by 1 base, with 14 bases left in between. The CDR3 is CASRLAAAQETQYF. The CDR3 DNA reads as TGTGCCAGCCGCTTGGCTGCAGCCCAAGAGACCCAGTACTTC.

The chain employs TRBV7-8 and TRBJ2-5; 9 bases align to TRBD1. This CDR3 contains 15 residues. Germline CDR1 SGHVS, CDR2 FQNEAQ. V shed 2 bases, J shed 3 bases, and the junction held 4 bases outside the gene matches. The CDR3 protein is CASSLSGTGKETQYF. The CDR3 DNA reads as TGTGCCAGCAGCTTATCCGGGACAGGGAAAGAGACCCAGTACTTC.

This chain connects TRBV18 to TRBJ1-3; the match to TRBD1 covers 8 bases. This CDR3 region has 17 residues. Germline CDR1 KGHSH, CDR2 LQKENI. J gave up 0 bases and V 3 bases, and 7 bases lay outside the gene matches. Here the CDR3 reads CASSPPGQGHSGNTIYF. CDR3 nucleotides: TGTGCCAGCTCACCGCCAGGACAGGGACACTCTGGAAACACCATATATTTT.

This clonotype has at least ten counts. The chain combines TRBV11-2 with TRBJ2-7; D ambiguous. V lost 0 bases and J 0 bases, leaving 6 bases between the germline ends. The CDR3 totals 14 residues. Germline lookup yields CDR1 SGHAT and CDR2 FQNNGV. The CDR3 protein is CASSLDSNSYEQYF. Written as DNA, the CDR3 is TGTGCCAGCAGCTTAGATTCTAACTCCTACGAGCAGTACTTC.

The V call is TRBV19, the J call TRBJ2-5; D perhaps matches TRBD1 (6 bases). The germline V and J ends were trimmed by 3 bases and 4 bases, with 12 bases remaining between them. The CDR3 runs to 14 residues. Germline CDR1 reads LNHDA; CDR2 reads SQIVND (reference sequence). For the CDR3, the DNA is TGTGCCAGTAGTATCTCGGCAGGGGCAGAGACCCAGTACTTC. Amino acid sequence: CASSISAGAETQYF.